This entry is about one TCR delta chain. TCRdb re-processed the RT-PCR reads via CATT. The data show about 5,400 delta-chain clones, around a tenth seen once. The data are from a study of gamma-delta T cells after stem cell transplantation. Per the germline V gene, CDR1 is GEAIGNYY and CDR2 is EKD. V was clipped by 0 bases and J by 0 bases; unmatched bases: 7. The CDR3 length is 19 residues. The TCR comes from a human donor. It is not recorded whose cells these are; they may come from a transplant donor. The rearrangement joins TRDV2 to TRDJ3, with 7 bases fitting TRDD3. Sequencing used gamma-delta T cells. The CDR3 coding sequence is TGTGCCTGTGACACCTGGGGGAACGGCAGCTCCTGGGACACCCGACAGATGTTTTTC. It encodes CACDTWGNGSSWDTRQMFF.